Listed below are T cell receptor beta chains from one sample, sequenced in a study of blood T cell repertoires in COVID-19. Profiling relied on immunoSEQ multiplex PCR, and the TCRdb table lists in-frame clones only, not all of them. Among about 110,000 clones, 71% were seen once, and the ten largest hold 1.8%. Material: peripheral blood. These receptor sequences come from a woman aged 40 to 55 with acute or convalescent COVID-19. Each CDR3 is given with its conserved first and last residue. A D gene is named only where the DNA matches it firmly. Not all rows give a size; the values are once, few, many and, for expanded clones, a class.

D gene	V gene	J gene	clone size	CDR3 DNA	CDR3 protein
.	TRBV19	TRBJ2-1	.	TGTGCCAGTACCCCCCTCTGGGGAGGACGGCCCTACAATGAGCAGTTCTTC	CASTPLWGGRPYNEQFF
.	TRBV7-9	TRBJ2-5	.	TGTGCCAGCAGCTTAGCGGATACAGGGATTCGGCAAGAGACCCAGTACTTC	CASSLADTGIRQETQYF
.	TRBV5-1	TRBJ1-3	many	TGCGCCAGCAGCTCCCGGGGAGGGACGAGTAAGGCTGGAAACACCATATATTTT	CASSSRGGTSKAGNTIYF
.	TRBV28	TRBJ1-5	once	TGTGCCAGCAGGCCACAGGGTGTAGGGGAGCCCCAGCATTTT	CASRPQGVGEPQHF
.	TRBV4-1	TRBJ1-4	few	TGCGCCAGCAGCCAAGGGGGCGGGGCCTTTAATGAAAAACTGTTTTTT	CASSQGGGAFNEKLFF
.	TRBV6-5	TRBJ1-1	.	TGTGCCAGCAGTTCCATCCCTCGACAGTTGAACACTGAAGCTTTCTTT	CASSSIPRQLNTEAFF
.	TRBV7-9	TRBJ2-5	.	TGTGCCAGCAGCCTTCCCGGGGGAGAGACCCAGTACTTC	CASSLPGGETQYF
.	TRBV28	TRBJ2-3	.	TGTGCCAGCAGGGTAACAGGGAATACGCAGTATTTT	CASRVTGNTQYF
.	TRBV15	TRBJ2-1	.	TGTGCCACCAGCAGAGCTCCGACACCCGCAGGGGAGCAGTTCTTC	CATSRAPTPAGEQFF
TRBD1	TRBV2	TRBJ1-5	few	TGTGCCAGCAGTTTGCAGGGGGCGCGTAGCAATCAGCCCCAGCATTTT	CASSLQGARSNQPQHF
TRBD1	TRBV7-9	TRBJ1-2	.	TGTGCCAGCAGCTTTAGGGGACAGGGAGGTGGCTACACCTTC	CASSFRGQGGGYTF
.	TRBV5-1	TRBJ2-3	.	TGCGCCAGCAGCTTAATCGGGACAACCACAGATACGCAGTATTTT	CASSLIGTTTDTQYF
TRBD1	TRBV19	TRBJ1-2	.	TGTGCCAGTAACGGACAGGTCTCCTATGGCTACACCTTC	CASNGQVSYGYTF
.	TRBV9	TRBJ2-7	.	TGTGCCAGCAGCGTAGAGAGGGTGCCCCTCTACGAGCAGTACTTC	CASSVERVPLYEQYF
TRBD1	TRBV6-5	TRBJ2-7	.	TGTGCCAGCAGATCCGGGACAGGGTTCTACGAGCAGTACTTC	CASRSGTGFYEQYF
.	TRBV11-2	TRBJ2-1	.	TGTGCCAGCAGCTTAGGCAGGGTCAGCCTAAATGAGCAGTTCTTC	CASSLGRVSLNEQFF
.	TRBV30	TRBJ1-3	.	TGTGCCTGGAGTTTTATCCCCGGACTCCGTTTTGGAAACACCATATATTTT	CAWSFIPGLRFGNTIYF
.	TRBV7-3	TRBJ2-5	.	TGTGCCAGCAGCCCTAGTAGTCAAGAGACCCAGTACTTC	CASSPSSQETQYF
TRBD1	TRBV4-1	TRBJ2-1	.	TGCGCCAGCAGCCAAGGACCGGGACAGTACAATGAGCAGTTCTTC	CASSQGPGQYNEQFF
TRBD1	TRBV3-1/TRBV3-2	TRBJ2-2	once	TGTGCCAGCCTGGACAGGGGGCAGGACACCGGGGAGCTGTTTTTT	CASLDRGQDTGELFF
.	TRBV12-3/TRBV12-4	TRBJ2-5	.	TGTGCCAGCAGCCTCCAAGAGACCCAGTACTTC	CASSLQETQYF
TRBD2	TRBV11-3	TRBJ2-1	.	TGTGCCAGCAGCTTAGAGGGTAGCGGGGGGACTCTCTACAATGAGCAGTTCTTC	CASSLEGSGGTLYNEQFF
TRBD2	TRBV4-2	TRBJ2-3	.	TGTGCCAGCAGCCATAGATCCGGGACTAGCGGGGGATCTACAGATACGCAGTATTTT	CASSHRSGTSGGSTDTQYF
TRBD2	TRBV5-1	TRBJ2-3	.	TGCGCCAGCAGCTTAGCGGGGTCTAGCACAGATACGCAGTATTTT	CASSLAGSSTDTQYF
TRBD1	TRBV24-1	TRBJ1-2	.	TGTGCCACCAGTGATCCGGGACAGGGTTTTGGCTACACCTTC	CATSDPGQGFGYTF
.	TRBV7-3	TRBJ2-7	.	TGTGCCAGCAGCCCCGGGCAGGGCGAGGACGAGCAGTACTTC	CASSPGQGEDEQYF
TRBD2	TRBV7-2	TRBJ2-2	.	TGTGCCAGCAGCTTAAGACGGGGCGGGGGGGCGGGCGGGGAGCTGTTTTTT	CASSLRRGGGAGGELFF
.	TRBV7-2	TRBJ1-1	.	TGTGCCAGCAGACATATCGTTTCAGGGCCTATGAACACTGAAGCTTTCTTT	CASRHIVSGPMNTEAFF
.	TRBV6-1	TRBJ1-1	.	TGTGCCAGCAGTGAACCAGGGTCTGAAGCTTTCTTT	CASSEPGSEAFF
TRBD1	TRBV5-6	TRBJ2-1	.	TGTGCCAGCAGCGCAGGGGGTCCTCACTCCTACAATGAGCAGTTCTTC	CASSAGGPHSYNEQFF
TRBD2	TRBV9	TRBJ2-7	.	TGTGCCAGCAGCGTAGAAGCGGGGGTGAACGAGCAGTACTTC	CASSVEAGVNEQYF
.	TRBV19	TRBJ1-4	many	TGTGCCAGTAGTATAGGGTTAAACTCCAATGAAAAACTGTTTTTT	CASSIGLNSNEKLFF
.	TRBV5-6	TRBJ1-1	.	TGTGCCAGCATCGCGGACAGGAACACTGAAGCTTTCTTT	CASIADRNTEAFF
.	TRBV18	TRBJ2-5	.	TGTGCCAGCTCACAGAACCGGGACGGGACTTTCCAAGAGACCCAGTACTTC	CASSQNRDGTFQETQYF
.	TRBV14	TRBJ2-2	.	TGTGCCACAGGGGTAACCGGGGAGCTGTTTTTT	CATGVTGELFF
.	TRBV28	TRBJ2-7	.	TGTGCCAGCAGCCCCTCGGGTCCCTCCTACGAGCAGTACTTC	CASSPSGPSYEQYF
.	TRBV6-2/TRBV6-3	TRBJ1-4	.	TGTGCCAGCAGCCCTGAACAGAGAAAACTGTTTTTT	CASSPEQRKLFF
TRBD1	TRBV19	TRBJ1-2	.	TGTGCCAGTAGTCCCCTCATAGTTCGACAGGGAAGCTATGGCTACACCTTC	CASSPLIVRQGSYGYTF
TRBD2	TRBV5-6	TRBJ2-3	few	TGTGCCAGCAGCTTGGCCAGACTAGCGGGGCTCACAGATACGCAGTATTTT	CASSLARLAGLTDTQYF
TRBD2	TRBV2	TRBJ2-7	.	TGTGCCAGCAATAGCGGGGTGTACGAGCAGTACTTC	CASNSGVYEQYF
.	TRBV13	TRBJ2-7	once	TGTGCCAGCAGCTCCTGGACAGCCCTCGGGGTGGAGCAGTACTTC	CASSSWTALGVEQYF
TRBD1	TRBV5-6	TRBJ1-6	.	TGTGCCAGCAGCTTCCGGACAGGAACTTATTCACCCCTCCACTTT	CASSFRTGTYSPLHF
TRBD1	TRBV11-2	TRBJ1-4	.	TGTGCCAGCAGTTCCACAGGGGCTAATGAAAAACTGTTTTTT	CASSSTGANEKLFF
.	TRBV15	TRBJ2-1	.	TGTGCCACCAGCAGAGATGGGGGGGCAGGGGTCAATGAGCAGTTCTTC	CATSRDGGAGVNEQFF
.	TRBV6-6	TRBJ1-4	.	TGTGCCAGCTCCCTGGGAGGGAGAGAAGAAAAACTGTTTTTT	CASSLGGREEKLFF
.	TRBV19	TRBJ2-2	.	TGTGCCAGTAGTGAGTTCGGGATCACCGGGGAGCTGTTTTTT	CASSEFGITGELFF
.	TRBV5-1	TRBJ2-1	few	TGCGCCAGCAGCTTGGATCAGGGTTCCTACAATGAGCAGTTCTTC	CASSLDQGSYNEQFF